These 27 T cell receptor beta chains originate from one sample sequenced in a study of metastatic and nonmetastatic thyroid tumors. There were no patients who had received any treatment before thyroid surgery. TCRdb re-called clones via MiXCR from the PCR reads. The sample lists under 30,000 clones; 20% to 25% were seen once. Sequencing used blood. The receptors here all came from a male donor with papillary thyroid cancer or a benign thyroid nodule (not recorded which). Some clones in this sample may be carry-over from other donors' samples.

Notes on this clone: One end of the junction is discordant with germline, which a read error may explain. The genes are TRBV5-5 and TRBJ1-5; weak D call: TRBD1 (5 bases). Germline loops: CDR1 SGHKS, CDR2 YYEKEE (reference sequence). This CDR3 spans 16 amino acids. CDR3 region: CASRPRGSGSNQHQHF. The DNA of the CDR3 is TGTGCCAGCAGACCGAGGGGATCGGGGAGCAATCAGCACCAGCATTTT.

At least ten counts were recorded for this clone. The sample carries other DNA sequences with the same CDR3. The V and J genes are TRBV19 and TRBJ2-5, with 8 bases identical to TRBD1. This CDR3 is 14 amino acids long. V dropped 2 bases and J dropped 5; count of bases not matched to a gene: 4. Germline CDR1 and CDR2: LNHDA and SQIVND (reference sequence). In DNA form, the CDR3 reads TGTGCCAGTAGTATAAACAGGGGGAAGGAGACCCAGTACTTC. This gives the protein CASSINRGKETQYF.

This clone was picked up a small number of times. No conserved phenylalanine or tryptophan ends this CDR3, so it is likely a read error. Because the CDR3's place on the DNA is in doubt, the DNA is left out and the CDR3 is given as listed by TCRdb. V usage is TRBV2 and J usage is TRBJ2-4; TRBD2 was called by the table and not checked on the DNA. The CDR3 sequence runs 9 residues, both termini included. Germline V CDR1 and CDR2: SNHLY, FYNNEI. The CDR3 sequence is CASSASLRT.

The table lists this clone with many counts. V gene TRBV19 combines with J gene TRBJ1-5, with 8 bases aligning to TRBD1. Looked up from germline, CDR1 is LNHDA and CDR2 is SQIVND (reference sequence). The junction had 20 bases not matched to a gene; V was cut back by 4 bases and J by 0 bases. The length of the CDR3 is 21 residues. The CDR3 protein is CASSNRDRRGGGLYSNQPQHF. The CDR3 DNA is TGTGCCAGTAGTAACCGGGACAGGAGGGGCGGGGGTCTTTATAGCAATCAGCCCCAGCATTTT.

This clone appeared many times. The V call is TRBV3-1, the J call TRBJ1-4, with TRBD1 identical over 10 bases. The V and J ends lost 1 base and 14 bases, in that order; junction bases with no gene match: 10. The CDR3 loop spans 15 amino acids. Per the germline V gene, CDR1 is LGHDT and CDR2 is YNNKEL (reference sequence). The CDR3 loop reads CASSQAGGTGVRLFF. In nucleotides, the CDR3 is TGTGCCAGCAGCCAAGCAGGCGGGACAGGGGTCAGGCTGTTTTTT. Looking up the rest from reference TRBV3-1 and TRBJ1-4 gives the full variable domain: DTAVSQTPKYLVTQMGNDKSIKCEQNLGHDTMYWYKQDSKKFLKIMFSYNNKELIINETVPNRFSPKSPDKAHLNLHINSLELGDSAVYFCASSQAGGTGVRLFFGSGTQLSVL.

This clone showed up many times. DNA of the CDR3: TGTGCCAGCAGTTCCTCCTCAACTAGTCCCGGGGAGCTGTTTTTT. This gives the protein CASSSSSTSPGELFF. J is TRBJ2-2 and V is TRBV28, with D perhaps matching TRBD2 (5 bases). Germline-derived CDR1 and CDR2 are MDHEN and SYDVKM. Trimming shortened V by 4 bases and J by 6 bases, and 15 bases separated the two germline ends. The length of the CDR3 is 15 residues.

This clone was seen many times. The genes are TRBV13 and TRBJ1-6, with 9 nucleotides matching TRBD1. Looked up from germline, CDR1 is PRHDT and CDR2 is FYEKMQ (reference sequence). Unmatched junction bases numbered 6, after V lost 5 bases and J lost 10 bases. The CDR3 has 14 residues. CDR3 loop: CASSMDRGNSPLHF. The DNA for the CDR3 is TGTGCCAGCAGCATGGACAGGGGAAACTCACCCCTCCACTTT.

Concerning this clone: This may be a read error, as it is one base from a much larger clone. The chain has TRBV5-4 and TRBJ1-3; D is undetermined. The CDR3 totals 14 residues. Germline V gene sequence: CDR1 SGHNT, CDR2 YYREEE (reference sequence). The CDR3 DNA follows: TGTGCCAGCAGCTTGGACAGCTCTGGAAACATCATATATTTT. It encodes CASSLDSSGNIIYF.

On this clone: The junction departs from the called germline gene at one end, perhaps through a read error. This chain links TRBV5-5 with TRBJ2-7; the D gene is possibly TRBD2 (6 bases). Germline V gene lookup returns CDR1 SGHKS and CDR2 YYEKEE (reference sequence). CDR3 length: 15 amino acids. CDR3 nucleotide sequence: TGTACCAGCAGCTTGGGGGGTTGCGGTACCTACGAGCAGTACTTC. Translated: CTSSLGGCGTYEQYF. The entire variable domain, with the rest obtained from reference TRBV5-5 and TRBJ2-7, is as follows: DAGVTQSPTHLIKTRGQQVTLRCSPISGHKSVSWYQQVLGQGPQFIFQYYEKEERGRGNFPDRFSARQFPNYSSELNVNALLLGDSALYLCTSSLGGCGTYEQYFGPGTRLTVT.

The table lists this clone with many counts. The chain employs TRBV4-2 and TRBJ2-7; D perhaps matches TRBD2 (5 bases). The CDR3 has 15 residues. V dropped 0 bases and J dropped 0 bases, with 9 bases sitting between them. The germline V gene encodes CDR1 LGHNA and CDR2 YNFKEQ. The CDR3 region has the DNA TGTGCCAGCAGCCAAGACAGCGGCCGCTCCTACGAGCAGTACTTC. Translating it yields CASSQDSGRSYEQYF.

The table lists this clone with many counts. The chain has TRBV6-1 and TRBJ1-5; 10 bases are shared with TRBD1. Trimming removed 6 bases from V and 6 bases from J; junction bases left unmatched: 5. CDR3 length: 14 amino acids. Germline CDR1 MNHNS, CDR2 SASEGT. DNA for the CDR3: TGTGCCAGCAGCCAGACAGGGGGCAGTCAGCCCCAGCATTTT. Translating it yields CASSQTGGSQPQHF.

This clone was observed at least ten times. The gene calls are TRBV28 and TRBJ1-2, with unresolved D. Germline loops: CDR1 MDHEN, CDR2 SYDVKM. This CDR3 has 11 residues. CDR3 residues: CETSSNYGYTF. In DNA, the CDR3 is TGTGAGACATCCTCTAACTATGGCTACACCTTC.

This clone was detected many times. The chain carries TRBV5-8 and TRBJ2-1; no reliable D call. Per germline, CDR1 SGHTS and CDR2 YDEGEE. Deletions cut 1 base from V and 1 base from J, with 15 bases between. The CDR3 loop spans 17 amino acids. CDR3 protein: CASSLSENYYSYNEQFF. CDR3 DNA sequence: TGTGCCAGCAGCTTGTCCGAGAACTACTATTCCTACAATGAGCAGTTCTTC.

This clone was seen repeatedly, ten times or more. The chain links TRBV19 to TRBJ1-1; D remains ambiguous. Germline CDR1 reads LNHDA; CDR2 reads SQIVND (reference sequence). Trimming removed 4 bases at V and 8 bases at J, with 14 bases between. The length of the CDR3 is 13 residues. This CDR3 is CASSRESYREAFF. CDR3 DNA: TGTGCCAGTAGTAGAGAGAGCTATAGAGAAGCTTTCTTT.

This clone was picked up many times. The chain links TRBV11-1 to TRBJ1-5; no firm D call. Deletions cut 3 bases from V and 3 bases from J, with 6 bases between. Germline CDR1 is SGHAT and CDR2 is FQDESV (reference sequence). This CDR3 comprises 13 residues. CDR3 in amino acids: CASSFLPNQPQHF. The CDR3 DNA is TGTGCCAGCAGCTTCCTACCCAATCAGCCCCAGCATTTT.

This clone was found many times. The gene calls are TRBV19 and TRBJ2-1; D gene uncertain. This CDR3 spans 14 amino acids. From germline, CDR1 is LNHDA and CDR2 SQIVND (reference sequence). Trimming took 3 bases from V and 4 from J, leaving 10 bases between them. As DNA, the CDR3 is TGTGCCAGTAGTATCAACGCTAATTACAATGAGCAGTTCTTC. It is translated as CASSINANYNEQFF.

The CDR3 DNA is TGCGCCAGCAGAAGTCTCCCAGTCTCAGATACGCAGTATTTT. This encodes CASRSLPVSDTQYF. The rearrangement joins TRBV5-1 to TRBJ2-3; no reliable D call. CDR1 is SGHRS and CDR2 is YFSETQ in the germline V gene. Trimming removed 5 bases from V and 4 bases from J, with 14 bases in between. There are 14 residues in the CDR3.

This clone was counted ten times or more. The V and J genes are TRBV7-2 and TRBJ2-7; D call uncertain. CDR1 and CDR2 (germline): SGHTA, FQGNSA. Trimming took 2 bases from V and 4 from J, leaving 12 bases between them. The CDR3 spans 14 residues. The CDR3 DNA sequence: TGTGCCAGCAGCTTAACGCGAAACATATACGAGCAGTACTTC. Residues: CASSLTRNIYEQYF.

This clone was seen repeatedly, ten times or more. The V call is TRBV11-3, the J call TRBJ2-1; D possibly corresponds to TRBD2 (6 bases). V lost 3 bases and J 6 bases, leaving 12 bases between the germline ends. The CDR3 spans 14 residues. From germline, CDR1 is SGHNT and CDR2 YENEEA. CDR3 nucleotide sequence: TGTGCCAGCAGCTTGTCTAGCGACGTCAATGAGCAGTTCTTC. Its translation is CASSLSSDVNEQFF.

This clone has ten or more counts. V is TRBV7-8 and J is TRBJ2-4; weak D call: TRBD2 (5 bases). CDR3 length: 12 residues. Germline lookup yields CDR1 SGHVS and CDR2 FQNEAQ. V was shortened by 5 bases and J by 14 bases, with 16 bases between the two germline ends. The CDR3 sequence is CASSREEGKKYF. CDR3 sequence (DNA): TGTGCCAGCAGCCGGGAAGAGGGAAAGAAGTACTTC.

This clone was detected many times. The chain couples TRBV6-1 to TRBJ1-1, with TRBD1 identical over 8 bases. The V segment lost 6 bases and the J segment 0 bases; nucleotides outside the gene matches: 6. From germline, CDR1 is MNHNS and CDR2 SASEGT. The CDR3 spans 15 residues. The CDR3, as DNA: TGTGCCAGCAGAGGGGGACAGGTCCTGAACACTGAAGCTTTCTTT. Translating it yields CASRGGQVLNTEAFF.

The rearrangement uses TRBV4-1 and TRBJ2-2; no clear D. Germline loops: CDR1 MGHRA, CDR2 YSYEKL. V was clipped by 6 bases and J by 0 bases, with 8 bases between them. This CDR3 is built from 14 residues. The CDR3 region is CASSGVANTGELFF. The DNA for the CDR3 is TGCGCCAGCAGTGGGGTTGCGAACACCGGGGAGCTGTTTTTT.

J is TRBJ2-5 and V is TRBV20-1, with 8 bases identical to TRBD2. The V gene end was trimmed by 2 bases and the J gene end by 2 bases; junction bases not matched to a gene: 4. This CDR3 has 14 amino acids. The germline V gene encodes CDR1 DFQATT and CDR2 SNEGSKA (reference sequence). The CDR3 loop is CSARILAGQETQYF. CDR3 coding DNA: TGCAGTGCTAGAATATTAGCGGGGCAAGAGACCCAGTACTTC.

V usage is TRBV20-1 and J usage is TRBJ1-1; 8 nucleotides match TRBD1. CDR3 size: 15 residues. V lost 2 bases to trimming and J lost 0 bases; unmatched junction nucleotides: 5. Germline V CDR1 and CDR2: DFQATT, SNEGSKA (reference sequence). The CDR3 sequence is CSARIPGGLNTEAFF. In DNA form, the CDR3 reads TGCAGTGCTAGAATACCAGGGGGCTTGAACACTGAAGCTTTCTTT.

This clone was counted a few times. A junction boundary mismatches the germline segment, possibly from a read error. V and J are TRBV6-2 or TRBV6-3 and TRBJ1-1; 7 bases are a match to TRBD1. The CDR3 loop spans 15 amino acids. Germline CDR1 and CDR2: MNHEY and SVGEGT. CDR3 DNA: TGTGCCAGCATGTTCCTAGACAGGGAGGGCACTGAAGCCTTCTTT. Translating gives CASMFLDREGTEAFF.

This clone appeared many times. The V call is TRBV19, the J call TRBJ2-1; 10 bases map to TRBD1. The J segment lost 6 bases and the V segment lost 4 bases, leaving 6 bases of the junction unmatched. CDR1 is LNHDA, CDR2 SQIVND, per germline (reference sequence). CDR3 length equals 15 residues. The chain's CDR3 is CASSNYGTGANEQFF. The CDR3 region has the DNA TGTGCCAGTAGTAATTATGGGACAGGGGCCAATGAGCAGTTCTTC. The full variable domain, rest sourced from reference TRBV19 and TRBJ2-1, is DGGITQSPKYLFRKEGQNVTLSCEQNLNHDAMYWYRQDPGQGLRLIYYSQIVNDFQKGDIAEGYSVSREKKESFPLTVTSAQKNPTAFYLCASSNYGTGANEQFFGPGTRLTVL.

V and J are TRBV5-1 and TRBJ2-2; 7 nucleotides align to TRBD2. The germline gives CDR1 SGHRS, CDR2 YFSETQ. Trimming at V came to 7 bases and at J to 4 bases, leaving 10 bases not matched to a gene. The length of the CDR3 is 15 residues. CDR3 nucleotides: TGCGCCAGCGGTGGCGCGGGAGTCGGCACCGGGGAGCTGTTTTTT. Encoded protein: CASGGAGVGTGELFF.